This T cell receptor beta chain was identified in a study of control samples from healthy donors and cancer patients. Sequencing used immunoSEQ multiplex PCR; TCRdb keeps in-frame clones, though not all of them. The data show 130,000 to 150,000 clones, with roughly 94% seen just once and approximately 14% held by the top ten. Germline loops: CDR1 WSHSY, CDR2 SAAADI. The CDR3 has 15 amino acids. V was clipped by 2 bases and J by 5 bases, with 15 bases between them. The source material was PBMCs. The source of this sequence is a man aged 60 to 69 with colorectal cancer. The V call is TRBV10-2, the J call TRBJ1-1; D call uncertain. The CDR3 protein is CASSERGGRETEAFF. CDR3 nucleotides: TGCGCCAGCAGTGAGCGCGGAGGGAGAGAGACTGAAGCTTTCTTT.